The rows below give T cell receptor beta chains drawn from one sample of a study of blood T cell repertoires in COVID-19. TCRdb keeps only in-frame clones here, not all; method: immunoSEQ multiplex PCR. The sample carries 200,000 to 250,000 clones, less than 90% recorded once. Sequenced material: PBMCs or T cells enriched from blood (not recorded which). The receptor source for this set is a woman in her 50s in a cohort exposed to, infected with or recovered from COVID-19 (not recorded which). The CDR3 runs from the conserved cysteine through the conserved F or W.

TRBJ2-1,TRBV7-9,CASSDTSGHYNEQFF
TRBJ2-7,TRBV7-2,CASSRSIEQYF
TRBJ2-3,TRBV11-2,CASSFFPAGENTDTQYF
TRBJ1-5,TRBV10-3,CAISESRNQPQHF
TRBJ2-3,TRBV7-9,CASSQWPGGAGPDTQYF
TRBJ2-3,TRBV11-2,CASRGGDHATDTQYF
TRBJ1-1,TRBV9,CASSISTGITEAFF
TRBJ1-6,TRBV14,CASSQAFRFRDNSPLHF
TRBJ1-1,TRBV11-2,CASSLDYGGYTEAFF
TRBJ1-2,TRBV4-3,CASSRETVLTVNYGYTF
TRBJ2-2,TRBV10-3,CAITPGQGVTGELFF
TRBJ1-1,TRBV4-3,CASSTDDVRDTEAFF
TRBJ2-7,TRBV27,CASSFRGTSGASSYEQYF
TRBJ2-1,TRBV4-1,CASSQEALRDSYNEQFF
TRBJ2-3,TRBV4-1,CASSHRGGGGTADTQYF
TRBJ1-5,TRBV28,CASSRQFNQPQHF
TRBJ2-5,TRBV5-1,CASSPQGGHQETQYF
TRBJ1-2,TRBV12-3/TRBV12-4,CASSGGRARGYTF
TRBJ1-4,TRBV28,CASSLGGLGPTNEKLFF
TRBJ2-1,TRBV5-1,CASREGTDNEQFF
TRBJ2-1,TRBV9,CASSVGGGAYNEQFF
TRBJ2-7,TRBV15,CATSRDLGQAYEQYF
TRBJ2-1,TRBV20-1,CSAITNNEQFF
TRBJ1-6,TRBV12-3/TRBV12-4,CASRLQHSPLHF
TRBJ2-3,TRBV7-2,CASSLAGRGNTDTQYF
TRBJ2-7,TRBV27,CASRAGLLGRAYEQYF
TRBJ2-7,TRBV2,CASVTGTGVYEQYF
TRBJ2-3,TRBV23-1,CASSQFERDPTDTQYF
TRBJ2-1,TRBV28,CASSLAQTSSYNEQFF
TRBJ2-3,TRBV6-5,CASSYSRGGLRDTQYF
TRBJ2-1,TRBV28,CASSRTSGRNEQFF
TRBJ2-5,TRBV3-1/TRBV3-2,CASSLQGGETQYF
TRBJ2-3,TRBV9,CASTDGTSGGTDTQYF
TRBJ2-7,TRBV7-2,CASSQVGGRNEQYF
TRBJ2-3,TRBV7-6,CASSSQRGGIDTQYF
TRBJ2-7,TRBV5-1,CASSLLGRGREQYF
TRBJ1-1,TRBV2,CASRAQGGLGAEAFF
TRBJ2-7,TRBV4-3,CASSQGRQGSYEQYF
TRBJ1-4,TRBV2,CASSEVGGVNEKLFF
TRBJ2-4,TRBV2,CASRGLRVDIQYF
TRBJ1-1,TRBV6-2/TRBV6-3,CASSYSRGSNTEAFF
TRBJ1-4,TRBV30,CAWSVSRDRGRGSNEKLFF